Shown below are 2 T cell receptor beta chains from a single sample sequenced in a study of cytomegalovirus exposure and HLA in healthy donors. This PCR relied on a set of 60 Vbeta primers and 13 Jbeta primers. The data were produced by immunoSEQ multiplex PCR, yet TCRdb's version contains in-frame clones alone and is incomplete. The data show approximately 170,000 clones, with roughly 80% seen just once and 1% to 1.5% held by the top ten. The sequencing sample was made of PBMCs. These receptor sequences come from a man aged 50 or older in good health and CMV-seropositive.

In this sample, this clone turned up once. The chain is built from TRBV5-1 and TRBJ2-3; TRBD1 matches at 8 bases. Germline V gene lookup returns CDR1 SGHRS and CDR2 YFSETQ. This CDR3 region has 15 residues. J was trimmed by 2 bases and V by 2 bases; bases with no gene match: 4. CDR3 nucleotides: TGCGCCAGCAGCTTTGGACAGGGACACACAGATACGCAGTATTTT. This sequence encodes CASSFGQGHTDTQYF.

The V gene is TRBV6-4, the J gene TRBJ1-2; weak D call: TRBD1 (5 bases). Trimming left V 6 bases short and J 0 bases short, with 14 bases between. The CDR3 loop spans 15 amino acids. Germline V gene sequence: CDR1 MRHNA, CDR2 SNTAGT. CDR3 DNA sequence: TGTGCCAGCAGCGCCCATTCGGGGGCTAACTATGGCTACACCTTC. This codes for CASSAHSGANYGYTF.